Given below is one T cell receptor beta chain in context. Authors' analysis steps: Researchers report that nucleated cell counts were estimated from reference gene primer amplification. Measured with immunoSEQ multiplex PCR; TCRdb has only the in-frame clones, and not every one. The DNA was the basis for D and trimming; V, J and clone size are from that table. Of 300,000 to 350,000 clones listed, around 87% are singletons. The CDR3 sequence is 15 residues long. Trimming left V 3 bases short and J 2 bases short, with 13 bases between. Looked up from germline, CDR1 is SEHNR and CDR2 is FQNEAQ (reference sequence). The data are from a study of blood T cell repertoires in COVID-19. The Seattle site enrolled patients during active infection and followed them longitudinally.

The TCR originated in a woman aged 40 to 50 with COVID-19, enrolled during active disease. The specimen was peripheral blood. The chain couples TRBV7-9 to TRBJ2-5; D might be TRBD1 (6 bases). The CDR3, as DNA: TGTGCCAGCAGCTTTAATGGGCAGGGGCAAGAGACCCAGTACTTC. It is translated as CASSFNGQGQETQYF.